The clone carrying this T cell receptor beta chain was counted once. The CDR3 is 20 amino acids. The data derive from a study of blood T cell repertoires in COVID-19. Study in general: Whether acute or convalescent, the COVID-19 samples came from the United States, Italy and Spain. Nucleic acid was either cDNA or gDNA, and it came from T cells, B-cell-depleted T cells, or PBMCs.

Authors' data handling: By means of reference gene primer amplification, nucleated cell counts were estimated. The method was immunoSEQ multiplex PCR; TCRdb's version includes in-frame clones alone and lacks a portion of them. D and trimming come from the DNA, and the V and J calls and clone size come from that table. The sample contains roughly 150,000 clones, approximately 87% of which appear only once. The receptor was derived from a woman aged 70-85 years with COVID-19, enrolled during active disease. Sequenced input: peripheral blood. J is TRBJ2-1 and V is TRBV1; the table's D call of TRBD2 was not tested on the DNA. TRBV1 is a documented pseudogene. CDR3 DNA sequence: TGCACCAGCAGCCAAGATGGGCGAGCGGGGGGCCGGAGCTCCTACAATGAGCAGTTCTTC. As protein: CTSSQDGRAGGRSSYNEQFF.